This TCR beta chain was sequenced during a study of blood T cell repertoires in COVID-19. Study-level background: The origin of the acute and convalescent COVID-19 samples was the United States, Italy and Spain. T cells, B-cell-depleted T cells, or PBMCs provided the cDNA or gDNA that served as material.

Original processing methods: Researchers report that nucleated cell counts were estimated from reference gene primer amplification. Here immunoSEQ multiplex PCR was the method, and the copy in TCRdb shows in-frame clones only, minus some. V and J calls plus clone size are reproduced from that table; the DNA served to infer D and trimming. This table has around 31,000 clones, 80% to 90% appearing once. Looked up from germline, CDR1 is MNHEY and CDR2 is SVGAGI. The CDR3 covers 15 residues. J was trimmed by 8 bases and V by 2 bases; bases with no gene match: 6. In its sample, this clone was seen a few times.

Sequencing was performed on peripheral blood. J is TRBJ1-6 and V is TRBV6-5, with 7 bases aligning to TRBD1. The sequence was collected from an elderly man with acute or convalescent COVID-19. The CDR3 coding sequence is TGTGCCAGCAGTTACAGCGGCAGGGGGGATTCACCCCTCCACTTT. Translation: CASSYSGRGDSPLHF.